A single sample gave rise to the 26 T cell receptor beta chains below, sequenced in a study of T cell responses to AZD1222 COVID-19 vaccine. TCRdb's copy holds only in-frame clones and misses some; the assay was immunoSEQ multiplex PCR. The sample lists approximately 65,000 clones; about nine tenths were seen once. The sample in question was peripheral blood, obtained on day 0 of AZD1222 vaccination. These receptors all stem from an adult in good health.

J is TRBJ1-1 and V is TRBV15, with 7 bases matching TRBD1. Germline loops: CDR1 LNHNV, CDR2 YYDKDF (reference sequence). The CDR3 runs to 19 residues. The junction had 16 bases not matched to a gene; V was cut back by 0 bases and J by 3 bases. CDR3 bases: TGTGCCACCAGCAGAGATAATAACAGGGCAGGGGGAAGGCACACTGAAGCTTTCTTT. This encodes CATSRDNNRAGGRHTEAFF.

The V and J genes are TRBV5-6 and TRBJ1-1; 7 bases match TRBD1. Unmatched junction bases numbered 3, after V lost 0 bases and J lost 4 bases. CDR1 SGHDT and CDR2 YYEEEE come from the germline V gene. The CDR3 is 14 residues long. The CDR3 is CASSLVSGGTEAFF. In DNA form, the CDR3 reads TGTGCCAGCAGCTTGGTGTCAGGGGGCACTGAAGCTTTCTTT.

The chain is built from TRBV19 and TRBJ2-1, with TRBD1 matching over 8 bases. The V and J ends lost 1 base and 9 bases, in that order; junction bases with no gene match: 8. Germline-derived CDR1 and CDR2 are LNHDA and SQIVND (reference sequence). The CDR3 is made up of 15 amino acids. CDR3 sequence (DNA): TGTGCCAGTAGTATAGGGGCAGGGGGCGCGGGTGAGCAGTTCTTC. Its protein product is CASSIGAGGAGEQFF.

The gene calls are TRBV10-1 and TRBJ2-7; D unresolved. Germline assignment: CDR1 WNHNN and CDR2 SYGVQD (reference sequence). There are 14 residues in the CDR3. Trimming removed 6 bases at V and 2 bases at J, with 14 bases between. CDR3 residues: CASSRSRYAYEQYF. CDR3 bases: TGCGCCAGCAGCCGAAGTCGATATGCCTACGAGCAGTACTTC.

The chain combines TRBV6-2 or TRBV6-3 with TRBJ2-1, with 14 bases aligning to TRBD2. The CDR3 consists of 21 residues. In germline, CDR1 is MNHEY, CDR2 SVGEGT. V was clipped by 2 bases and J by 3 bases; unmatched bases: 15. The CDR3 DNA reads TGTGCCAGCAGTTACGGGACTAGCGGGAGAGTAGGGGTTCTTAACTACAATGAGCAGTTCTTC. It yields the protein CASSYGTSGRVGVLNYNEQFF.

CDR3 amino acids: CATSSFRKLFF. The CDR3 DNA reads as TGTGCCACCAGCAGTTTTAGAAAACTGTTTTTT. This sequence joins TRBV15 and TRBJ1-4; D is unresolved. Germline CDR1 LNHNV, CDR2 YYDKDF (reference sequence). V lost 3 bases to trimming and J lost 10 bases, with 6 bases between them. CDR3 size: 11 residues.

This clone was recorded once. The gene calls are TRBV20-1 and TRBJ1-1; D gene unclear. In germline, CDR1 is DFQATT, CDR2 SNEGSKA (reference sequence). The length of the CDR3 is 11 residues. V was trimmed by 0 bases and J by 6 bases, leaving 5 bases between them. CDR3 amino acids: CSARDHSEAFF. The CDR3 DNA follows: TGCAGTGCTAGAGATCACTCTGAAGCTTTCTTT.

This chain connects TRBV6-1 to TRBJ2-1, with 9 positions matching TRBD2. Germline V gives CDR1 MNHNS, CDR2 SASEGT. V dropped 3 bases and J dropped 3; count of bases not matched to a gene: 9. CDR3 length equals 17 residues. The CDR3 DNA is TGTGCCAGCAGTGAGTTGCCTAGCGGGACCCTCTACAATGAGCAGTTCTTC. Protein product: CASSELPSGTLYNEQFF.

The chain is built from TRBV30 and TRBJ1-5; D gene ambiguous. The CDR3 has 14 residues. Germline V gene sequence: CDR1 GTSNPN, CDR2 SVGIG (reference sequence). Trimming stripped 2 bases from V and 5 bases from J, with 13 bases between. The CDR3 DNA reads as TGTGCCTGGAGTTTGGGAACTCTAGATCAGCCCCAGCATTTT. It translates to CAWSLGTLDQPQHF.

By sample fraction, this clone is medium-sized. The rearrangement links TRBV11-2 to TRBJ1-3, with D possibly matching TRBD1 (6 bases). The CDR3 consists of 17 residues. Trimming took 2 bases from V and 3 from J, leaving 17 bases between them. Per germline, CDR1 SGHAT and CDR2 FQNNGV. CDR3 region: CASSLWEAGGFGNTIYF. CDR3 nucleotide sequence: TGTGCCAGCAGCTTATGGGAGGCGGGGGGCTTTGGAAACACCATATATTTT.

The chain links TRBV28 to TRBJ2-2, with TRBD1 matching 8 bases. Trimming at V came to 8 bases and at J to 1 base, leaving 9 bases not matched to a gene. Germline CDR1 reads MDHEN; CDR2 reads SYDVKM. CDR3 length: 16 amino acids. CDR3 nucleotides: TGTGCCAGCGTTAGAGGGGACAGGCAGAACACCGGGGAGCTGTTTTTT. It specifies CASVRGDRQNTGELFF.

This chain links TRBV27 with TRBJ1-6, with a weak D call TRBD1 (5 bases). CDR3 size: 18 residues. V was cut by 5 bases and J by 9 bases, with 26 bases left in between. Germline V gives CDR1 MNHEY, CDR2 SMNVEV (reference sequence). The CDR3 DNA follows: TGTGCCAGCAGTCCAAAGGTGGGGGGGTCCACGATGGGTTCACCCCTCCACTTT. Protein: CASSPKVGGSTMGSPLHF.

This clone has more than one count but fewer than ten. The V call is TRBV6-5, the J call TRBJ1-5, with D uncertain. Germline CDR1 MNHEY, CDR2 SVGAGI. This CDR3 has 13 residues. V dropped 6 bases and J dropped 0 bases, with 6 bases sitting between them. As DNA, the CDR3 is TGTGCCAGCAGACAGCATAGCAATCAGCCCCAGCATTTT. Amino acids: CASRQHSNQPQHF.

There are a few counts of this clone. Other nucleotide sequences from this sample produce the same CDR3. V is TRBV6-2 or TRBV6-3 and J is TRBJ1-2, with unresolved D. Germline CDR1 MNHEY, CDR2 SVGEGT. This CDR3 has 12 residues. V was trimmed by 2 bases and J by 5 bases, leaving 6 bases between them. This CDR3 is CASSYGPYGYTF. DNA for the CDR3: TGTGCCAGCAGTTACGGACCATATGGCTACACCTTC.

The chain is built from TRBV5-4 and TRBJ1-3, with D perhaps TRBD1 (6 bases). This CDR3 region has 15 residues. V gave up 6 bases and J gave up 2 bases, with 15 bases separating them. Germline V gene lookup returns CDR1 SGHNT and CDR2 YYREEE (reference sequence). The chain's CDR3 is CASTRDNPTGNTIYF. In nucleotides, the CDR3 is TGTGCCAGCACCCGGGACAATCCTACTGGAAACACCATATATTTT.

V and J are TRBV10-1 and TRBJ2-1; D assignment may be TRBD1 or TRBD2 (6 bases each). Germline V gene data show CDR1 as WNHNN and CDR2 as SYGVQD (reference sequence). The CDR3 is 16 residues long. Trimming stripped 3 bases from V and 4 bases from J, with 16 bases between. In DNA form, the CDR3 reads TGCGCCAGCAGTGAACAGCGCGGGACAACGTACAATGAGCAGTTCTTC. This translates into CASSEQRGTTYNEQFF.

V is TRBV7-8 and J is TRBJ1-4; D call uncertain. The germline V gene has CDR1 SGHVS and CDR2 FQNEAQ. The CDR3 extends over 15 amino acids. Deletions cut 5 bases from V and 5 bases from J, with 15 bases between. CDR3 sequence: CASSPPQSRNEKLFF. The CDR3 DNA is TGTGCCAGCAGCCCCCCACAGTCCCGAAATGAAAAACTGTTTTTT.

This clone came up once. The chain joins TRBV6-2 or TRBV6-3 to TRBJ2-2, with D perhaps given as TRBD1 or TRBD2 (6 bases each). The ends were cut back, 2 bases at V and 6 bases at J, with 10 bases in the middle. Germline V lookup: CDR1 MNHEY, CDR2 SVGEGT. The CDR3 is 14 amino acids. The CDR3 is CASSYAGEAGELFF. The DNA for the CDR3 is TGTGCCAGCAGTTACGCAGGGGAGGCCGGGGAGCTGTTTTTT.

The gene calls are TRBV6-4 and TRBJ2-3, with a tentative D call TRBD2 (5 bases). Trimming removed 5 bases at V and 1 base at J, with 16 bases between. The CDR3 runs to 16 residues. Per the germline V gene, CDR1 is MRHNA and CDR2 is SNTAGT. Here the CDR3 reads CASSLEGPAGTDTQYF. DNA of the CDR3: TGTGCCAGCAGTCTCGAGGGTCCGGCCGGCACAGATACGCAGTATTTT.

The rearrangement uses TRBV11-2 and TRBJ1-1, with D perhaps TRBD1 (5 bases). The CDR3 loop spans 15 amino acids. Deletions cut 1 base from V and 0 bases from J, with 9 bases between. Per the germline V gene, CDR1 is SGHAT and CDR2 is FQNNGV. The CDR3 coding sequence is TGTGCCAGCAGCTTAGGCCAGGGCGTGAACACTGAAGCTTTCTTT. Translating it yields CASSLGQGVNTEAFF.

This chain links TRBV19 with TRBJ2-4; D may correspond to TRBD1 or TRBD2 (6 bases each). Germline lookup yields CDR1 LNHDA and CDR2 SQIVND (reference sequence). V lost 0 bases, J lost 9 bases, and 9 bases lay in between. CDR3 length equals 13 residues. CDR3 in DNA: TGTGCCAGTAGTATAGACAGGGGAGGCATTCAGTACTTC. It encodes CASSIDRGGIQYF. The full variable domain, completed using reference TRBV19 and TRBJ2-4, is DGGITQSPKYLFRKEGQNVTLSCEQNLNHDAMYWYRQDPGQGLRLIYYSQIVNDFQKGDIAEGYSVSREKKESFPLTVTSAQKNPTAFYLCASSIDRGGIQYFGAGTRLSVL.

The chain combines TRBV18 with TRBJ2-1; perhaps D is TRBD1 or TRBD2 (6 bases each). V was shortened by 4 bases and J by 6 bases, with 16 bases between the two germline ends. The CDR3 runs to 15 residues. Germline V gene data show CDR1 as KGHSH and CDR2 as LQKENI. The CDR3 bases are TGTGCCAGCTCACTTGGGGGGCCCTGGGGCAATGAGCAGTTCTTC. Protein sequence: CASSLGGPWGNEQFF.

The gene calls are TRBV30 and TRBJ2-3; 7 positions match TRBD2. V shed 4 bases, J shed 6 bases, and the junction held 13 bases outside the gene matches. The CDR3 spans 15 residues. Germline V gene sequence: CDR1 GTSNPN, CDR2 SVGIG (reference sequence). CDR3 in DNA: TGTGCCTGGACCCCGGGGGGAGGGCAAGGGGATACGCAGTATTTT. It encodes CAWTPGGGQGDTQYF.

The chain combines TRBV10-3 with TRBJ1-1; 9 bases fit TRBD1. The CDR3 consists of 15 residues. V lost 7 bases to trimming and J lost 0 bases; unmatched junction nucleotides: 6. Germline assignment: CDR1 ENHRY and CDR2 SYGVKD. The CDR3 DNA reads as TGTGCCATCACCGAACAGGGGGCTATGAACACTGAAGCTTTCTTT. Residues: CAITEQGAMNTEAFF.

This chain connects TRBV6-2 or TRBV6-3 to TRBJ1-6, with no clear D. This CDR3 region has 14 residues. Trimming pared 2 bases from V and 8 bases from J, leaving 10 bases between. Germline assignment: CDR1 MNHEY and CDR2 SVGEGT. CDR3 sequence: CASSYRPGDSPLHF. CDR3 coding DNA: TGTGCCAGCAGTTACCGTCCTGGGGATTCACCCCTCCACTTT.

The chain recombines TRBV28 with TRBJ1-1, with no clear D. This CDR3 spans 13 amino acids. CDR1 is MDHEN and CDR2 is SYDVKM in the germline V gene. V dropped 5 bases and J dropped 0 bases, with 7 bases sitting between them. The CDR3 loop reads CASSLRMNTEAFF. The CDR3 nucleotides are TGTGCCAGCAGTCTCCGGATGAACACTGAAGCTTTCTTT.